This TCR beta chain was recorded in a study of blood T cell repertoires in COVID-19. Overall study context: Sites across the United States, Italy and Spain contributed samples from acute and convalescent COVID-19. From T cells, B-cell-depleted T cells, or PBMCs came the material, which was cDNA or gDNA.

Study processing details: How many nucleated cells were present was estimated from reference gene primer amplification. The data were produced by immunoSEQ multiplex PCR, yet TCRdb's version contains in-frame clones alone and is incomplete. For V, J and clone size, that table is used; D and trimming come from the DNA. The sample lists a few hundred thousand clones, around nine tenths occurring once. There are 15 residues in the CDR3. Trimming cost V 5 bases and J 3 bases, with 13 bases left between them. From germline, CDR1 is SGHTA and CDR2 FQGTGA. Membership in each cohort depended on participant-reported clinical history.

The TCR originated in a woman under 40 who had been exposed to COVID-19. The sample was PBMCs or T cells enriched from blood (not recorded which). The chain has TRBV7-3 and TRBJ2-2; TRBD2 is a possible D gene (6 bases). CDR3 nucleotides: TGTGCCAGCAGCCCGGGACTCGCCGACACCGGGGAGCTGTTTTTT. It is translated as CASSPGLADTGELFF.